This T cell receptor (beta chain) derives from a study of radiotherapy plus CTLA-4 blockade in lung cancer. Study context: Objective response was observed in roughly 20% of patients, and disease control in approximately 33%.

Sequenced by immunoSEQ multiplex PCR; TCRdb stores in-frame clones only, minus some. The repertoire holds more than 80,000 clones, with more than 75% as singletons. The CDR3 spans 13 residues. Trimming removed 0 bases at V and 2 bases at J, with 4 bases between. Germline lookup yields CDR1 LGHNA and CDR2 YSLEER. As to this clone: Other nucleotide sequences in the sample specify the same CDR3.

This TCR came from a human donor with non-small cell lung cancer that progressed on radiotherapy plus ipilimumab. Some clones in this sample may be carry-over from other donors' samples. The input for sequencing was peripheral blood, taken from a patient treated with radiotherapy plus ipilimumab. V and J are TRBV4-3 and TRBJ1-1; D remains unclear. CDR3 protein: CASSQDRNTEAFF. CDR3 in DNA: TGCGCCAGCAGCCAAGACAGAAACACTGAAGCTTTCTTT.